This TCR beta chain came from a study of Graves' ophthalmopathy and Graves' hyperthyroidism. Study-level information: By definition, stable hyperthyroidism involved no ophthalmopathy within 18 months of follow-up.

The TCR beta CDR3 regions underwent amplification from RNA transcripts. The first round was an RT-PCR with HTBI primers, and the second round was a multiplex PCR. TCRdb re-called the multiplex PCR reads through MiXCR, storing one row per CDR3 protein. This sample has about 600,000 distinct CDR3 sequences; less than 45% occur once, and the top ten carry about 4.6%. This clonotype occurred many times. Enrolled hyperthyroidism patients had a new diagnosis, a duration under 2 months, and an age of 18 to 65. Clinical symptoms and serum thyroxine were used for diagnosis; TRAb, thyroid ultrasound and orbital computed tomography were also relied on. The CDR3 length is 15 residues. The junction had 6 bases not matched to a gene; V was cut back by 5 bases and J by 6 bases.

The specimen was peripheral blood or thyroid tissue (not recorded which). The receptor's source is an adult man with Graves' hyperthyroidism. The rearrangement uses TRBV12-3 or TRBV12-4 and TRBJ1-6; 8 positions match TRBD1. CDR3 sequence reads: CASSRTGGGNSPLHF. CDR3 DNA: TGTGCCAGCAGTCGCACAGGGGGGGGTAATTCACCCCTCCACTTT.